The present entry profiles one TCR beta chain with its context. What it binds is unknown. Trimming took 4 bases from V and 8 from J; bases not matched to a gene: 14. The germline V gene has CDR1 SGHAT and CDR2 FQDESV (reference sequence). This CDR3 is built from 16 residues. This specimen comes from a study of a mutant IDH1 vaccine in newly diagnosed glioma. Study summary: Patients received eight vaccinations in weeks 1, 3, 5, 7, 11, 15, 19, 23. Treatment recipients were approximately 60% male and approximately 40% female, and their mean age was approximately 42 years. Radiotherapy, temozolomide, or both had been given previously, and both were given to most.

The method was immunoSEQ multiplex PCR; TCRdb's version includes in-frame clones alone and lacks a portion of them. Counted here are some 33,000 clones, approximately 78% occurring once; the ten biggest clones make up 24%. General observations from the study: Changes in top peripheral clonotypes did not appear linked to pseudoprogression.

Sample time point: week 11, during vaccination. Mutant IDH1 20-mer peptide, at 300 ug, made up each vaccine dose, with topical imiquimod. The sequence was collected from a man aged 25-45 years with glioma. The starting material was PBMCs, obtained from a glioma patient whose treatment included an IDH1 peptide vaccine. The chain combines TRBV11-1 with TRBJ2-1, with TRBD1 matching over 7 bases. The CDR3 bases are TGTGCCAGCAGCTCGCGAGGGGGCAGGGGGAATTATGAGCAGTTCTTC. Translated, it gives CASSSRGGRGNYEQFF.